These 2 T cell receptor beta chains were sequenced from one sample in a study of blood T cells in healthy people across ages. A second PCR, run for about 7 to 11 cycles, used a sample-barcoded 5' primer plus a J-beta primer mix. MiXCR, run by TCRdb on the 5' RACE reads, gives a single entry per CDR3 protein. The sample has about 1,500,000 distinct CDR3 sequences, 42% seen once. The sample consisted of blood. The source is a woman under 30 in good health.

The chain links TRBV21-1 to TRBJ2-3; the table calls TRBD2, which could not be checked here. TRBV21-1 is reported as a pseudogene. The CDR3 consists of 17 residues. CDR3 nucleotides: TGTGCCAGCAGCAAAGGGTGTCTGGGAGGGCGGTCAAATACGCAGTATTTT. Amino acid sequence: CASSKGCLGGRSNTQYF.

This clonotype was observed a few times. The chain carries TRBV4-2 and TRBJ2-5, with 13 bases that match TRBD2. The CDR3 has 17 residues. CDR1 and CDR2 (germline): LGHNA, YNFKEQ. Trimming removed 0 bases from V and 11 bases from J; junction bases left unmatched: 12. As DNA, the CDR3 is TGTGCCAGCAGCCAAGATCGAGTAGGAGGACTAGCGGGAGCGCAGTACTTC. Encoded protein: CASSQDRVGGLAGAQYF.